Listed below are T cell receptor beta chains from one sample, sequenced in a study of cytomegalovirus exposure and HLA in healthy donors. The protocol was immunoSEQ multiplex PCR, while the TCRdb copy is restricted to in-frame clones and leaves out a portion. The sample consists of about 150,000 clones, more than 75% of them appearing once. Sequencing was performed on PBMCs. These receptors all stem from a man younger than 45 in good health and CMV-seropositive. Both conserved end residues are part of each CDR3. Some rows have no size entry. The others give once, few or many, or a class for an expanded clone.

v_call,j_call,clone_size,cdr3_aa
TRBV4-2,TRBJ2-2,-,CASARQGGREDTGELFF
TRBV29-1,TRBJ2-2,-,CSGAKTGHTGELFF
TRBV7-6,TRBJ2-1,-,CASSGDEQGLAGGDSSYNEQFF
TRBV7-9,TRBJ1-1,-,CASSSGPGQAQRNTEAFF
TRBV11-3,TRBJ2-5,-,CASSLGQQETQYF
TRBV15,TRBJ2-1,-,CATSRGGRASYNEQFF
TRBV28,TRBJ2-7,-,CASSLVQSYEQYF
TRBV7-9,TRBJ2-7,-,CASTPLADSYEQYF
TRBV29-1,TRBJ2-5,once,CSVGRQGGRETQYF
TRBV4-2,TRBJ2-7,-,CASSQDLVGGTATYEQYF
TRBV28,TRBJ2-5,-,CASRQGEETQYF
TRBV19,TRBJ2-6,-,CASKEGTGANVLTF
TRBV25-1,TRBJ1-3,-,CASREPNRRDRAGNTIYF
TRBV29-1,TRBJ2-1,-,CSVELRTSFAEQFF
TRBV30,TRBJ1-5,-,CAWSVSAGKGNQPQHF
TRBV28,TRBJ2-4,-,CASSLSPDKSNIQYF
TRBV11-2,TRBJ2-7,-,CASSLVGSSSYEQYF
TRBV14,TRBJ2-7,-,CASSQARGAGPYEQYF
TRBV6-5,TRBJ2-1,-,CASSSSRATAGNEQFF
TRBV28,TRBJ1-5,-,CASRLASGARQPQHF
TRBV28,TRBJ2-7,-,CASNDRGPGYEQYF
TRBV7-9,TRBJ2-5,-,CSSSSTGGLKRETQYF
TRBV5-4,TRBJ2-2,-,CASSSGLARGTGELFF
TRBV10-3,TRBJ2-7,-,CAISVKVGVEEQYF
TRBV9,TRBJ2-1,few,CASSDSGRRGNEQFF
TRBV15,TRBJ2-6,-,CATSRWGQGAGANVLTF
TRBV4-1,TRBJ1-2,-,CASSLQGENYGYTF
TRBV19,TRBJ2-3,-,CASSIERSTDTQYF
TRBV2,TRBJ2-7,-,CASVGEGQVRSKQYF
TRBV30,TRBJ2-3,-,CAWGALCTQYF
TRBV5-1,TRBJ2-1,-,CASSLETKTVIPGNEQFF
TRBV6-5,TRBJ1-2,-,CASSDPTRAYGYTF
TRBV19,TRBJ1-2,-,CASSISPDTAYGYTF
TRBV7-9,TRBJ1-1,-,CASRASNTEAFF
TRBV11-2,TRBJ2-1,few,CASSLGLENEQFF
TRBV5-1,TRBJ2-2,-,CASSKLAGATGELFF
TRBV2,TRBJ2-3,-,CASSPRGREGTDTQYF
TRBV18,TRBJ1-2,-,CASSPTPDREDYGYTF